These 17 T cell receptor beta chains were all obtained from the same sample, sequenced in a study of CD8 T cells in ankylosing spondylitis. Study-level results: Blood of patients with ankylosing spondylitis appeared to be characterized by a TCR beta motif of fewer than 10 highly homologous variants.

TCRdb fed the 5' RACE reads into MiXCR, producing one record per CDR3 protein. The table records just under 550,000 distinct CDR3 sequences, over 9.5% of them present only once. These TCRs' antigens remain unknown. The sample was blood, either unsorted or a sorted T cell fraction (not recorded which). Every receptor here comes from a male donor with ankylosing spondylitis.

This clonotype was observed a few times. The chain employs TRBV15 and TRBJ2-3, with a tentative D call TRBD2 (5 bases). Germline-derived CDR1 and CDR2 are LNHNV and YYDKDF (reference sequence). The CDR3 spans 13 residues. V gave up 0 bases and J gave up 7 bases, with 8 bases separating them. CDR3: CATSRDGGYTQYF. The CDR3 DNA sequence: TGTGCCACCAGCAGAGATGGAGGCTATACGCAGTATTTT.

Only a few counts were recorded for this clonotype. The chain links TRBV5-1 to TRBJ2-1; D may be TRBD1 or TRBD2 (5 bases each). Trimming stripped 6 bases from V and 6 bases from J, with 10 bases between. The CDR3 runs 12 residues. The V gene's germline CDR1 is SGHRS and CDR2 YFSETQ. The CDR3 DNA reads as TGCGCCAGCACGGGGCTAACCAATGAGCAGTTCTTC. It yields the protein CASTGLTNEQFF.

The rearrangement uses TRBV24-1 and TRBJ2-3; a possible D gene is TRBD2 (5 bases). CDR3 size: 16 residues. Germline assignment: CDR1 KGHDR and CDR2 SFDVKD. V was trimmed by 3 bases and J by 1 base, leaving 13 bases between them. CDR3 sequence reads: CATSDLLPGGTDTQYF. The CDR3 region has the DNA TGTGCCACCAGTGATCTCCTCCCCGGGGGCACAGATACGCAGTATTTT.

In this sample, this clonotype turned up a few times. The genes are TRBV20-1 and TRBJ1-3; D perhaps matches TRBD1 (5 bases). From germline, CDR1 is DFQATT and CDR2 SNEGSKA (reference sequence). CDR3 length equals 13 residues. V lost 3 bases, J lost 8 bases, and 14 bases lay in between. The CDR3 loop reads CSARKPGEDTIYF. DNA for the CDR3: TGCAGTGCTAGGAAACCGGGGGAAGACACCATATATTTT.

This clonotype was detected a few times. This sequence joins TRBV5-1 and TRBJ2-3; D remains ambiguous. The germline V and J ends were trimmed by 0 bases and 4 bases, with 12 bases remaining between them. CDR1 and CDR2 (germline): SGHRS, YFSETQ. The CDR3 spans 15 residues. CDR3 sequence reads: CASSLVGQSADTQYF. DNA for the CDR3: TGCGCCAGCAGCTTGGTGGGTCAGTCGGCAGATACGCAGTATTTT.

The chain employs TRBV20-1 and TRBJ2-1; perhaps TRBD2 as D (5 bases). V was shortened by 6 bases and J by 9 bases, with 15 bases between the two germline ends. The CDR3 extends over 12 amino acids. In germline, CDR1 is DFQATT, CDR2 SNEGSKA (reference sequence). CDR3 in DNA: TGCAGTGCGGCGGGCAGTTTCAGTGAGCAGTTCTTC. It translates to CSAAGSFSEQFF.

This clonotype showed up many times. The chain joins TRBV18 to TRBJ2-3; D not resolved. CDR1 and CDR2 (germline): KGHSH, LQKENI. CDR3 length equals 13 residues. V was trimmed by 0 bases and J by 1 base, leaving 2 bases between them. The CDR3 nucleotides are TGTGCCAGCTCACCACCAGGCACAGATACGCAGTATTTT. Its translation is CASSPPGTDTQYF.

The gene calls are TRBV27 and TRBJ2-7; D assignment may be TRBD1 or TRBD2 (5 bases each). CDR1 is MNHEY, CDR2 SMNVEV, per germline (reference sequence). Deletions cut 3 bases from V and 2 bases from J, with 11 bases between. This CDR3 contains 14 residues. The CDR3 here is CASSFGAQAYEQYF. Written as DNA, the CDR3 is TGTGCCAGCAGTTTCGGGGCGCAGGCCTACGAGCAGTACTTC.

The chain couples TRBV6-4 to TRBJ1-2; D is undetermined. Trimming took 6 bases from V and 3 from J, leaving 8 bases between them. Germline CDR1 MRHNA, CDR2 SNTAGT. This CDR3 has 12 residues. The CDR3 DNA sequence: TGTGCCAGCAGGGCAGGAGACTATGGCTACACCTTC. Translating it yields CASRAGDYGYTF.

The sample holds a few counts of this clonotype. This chain connects TRBV12-3 or TRBV12-4 to TRBJ2-2; TRBD2 aligns across 11 bases. This CDR3 spans 17 amino acids. V dropped 8 bases and J dropped 1; count of bases not matched to a gene: 9. CDR3 residues: CASRRLAGQRNTGELFF. CDR3 in DNA: TGTGCCAGCCGACGACTAGCGGGACAGCGGAACACCGGGGAGCTGTTTTTT.

J is TRBJ2-5 and V is TRBV10-3, with D possibly matching TRBD2 (6 bases). Germline CDR1 and CDR2: ENHRY and SYGVKD. The V end was cut by 3 bases, the J end by 3 bases, with 8 bases between. The CDR3 has 13 amino acids. DNA of the CDR3: TGTGCCATCAGTGAACGGAGGGAAGAGACCCAGTACTTC. It specifies CAISERREETQYF.

This chain uses TRBV7-6 with TRBJ2-5; D gene ambiguous. Between the trimmed V and J ends, which lost 2 bases and 5 bases, there was a span of 12 bases. This CDR3 has 14 residues. In germline, CDR1 is SGHVS, CDR2 FNYEAQ. The CDR3 nucleotides are TGTGCCAGCAGCTTACGGGCCTATGGGGAGACCCAGTACTTC. Protein product: CASSLRAYGETQYF. Using reference TRBV7-6 and TRBJ2-5 for the parts outside the CDR3, the full variable domain is GAGVSQSPRYKVTKRGQDVALRCDPISGHVSLYWYRQALGQGPEFLTYFNYEAQQDKSGLPNDRFSAERPEGSISTLTIQRTEQRDSAMYRCASSLRAYGETQYFGPGTRLLVL.

V and J are TRBV20-1 and TRBJ2-3, with 12 bases identical to TRBD2. The germline V gene has CDR1 DFQATT and CDR2 SNEGSKA (reference sequence). The CDR3 runs to 15 residues. The junction had 10 bases not matched to a gene; V was cut back by 6 bases and J by 6 bases. The CDR3 DNA follows: TGCAGTGCCCGATCAGTACTAGCGGGGGGCGATACGCAGTATTTT. Translating it yields CSARSVLAGGDTQYF.

This clonotype has only a few counts. The rearrangement uses TRBV15 and TRBJ2-5, with no clear D. V lost 0 bases and J 5 bases, leaving 16 bases between the germline ends. Germline V gene data show CDR1 as LNHNV and CDR2 as YYDKDF (reference sequence). The length of the CDR3 is 16 residues. The CDR3 DNA is TGTGCCACCAGCAGAGATCGAGAAGGCAATCAGGAGACCCAGTACTTC. Protein: CATSRDREGNQETQYF.

This chain joins TRBV2 and TRBJ1-1; D uncertain. CDR3 length: 12 amino acids. From germline, CDR1 is SNHLY and CDR2 FYNNEI. V lost 4 bases and J lost 4, with 7 bases in between. CDR3 loop: CASSVGTTEAFF. CDR3 nucleotides: TGTGCCAGCAGTGTGGGCACCACTGAAGCTTTCTTT.

Only a few counts were recorded for this clonotype. The chain couples TRBV5-6 to TRBJ2-7; D is uncertain. V dropped 0 bases and J dropped 1 base, with 5 bases sitting between them. The CDR3 extends over 13 amino acids. Germline V lookup: CDR1 SGHDT, CDR2 YYEEEE. This chain's CDR3 is CASSLDISYEQYV. The CDR3 nucleotides are TGTGCCAGCAGCTTGGACATATCCTACGAGCAGTACGTC.

V and J are TRBV3-1 and TRBJ2-2; TRBD2 agrees at 15 bases. Trimming at V came to 4 bases and at J to 7 bases, leaving 4 bases not matched to a gene. Germline loops: CDR1 LGHDT, CDR2 YNNKEL (reference sequence). This CDR3 has 16 residues. The CDR3 DNA reads TGTGCCAGCAGCCGACGGACTAGCGGGAGGGGCGGGGAGCTGTTTTTT. As protein: CASSRRTSGRGGELFF.